This T cell receptor (beta chain) is drawn from a study of blood T cell repertoires in COVID-19. Study processing details: How many nucleated cells were present was estimated from reference gene primer amplification. The repertoire was sequenced with immunoSEQ multiplex PCR; TCRdb's copy has only in-frame clones and lacks some. The DNA gave D and trimming, while V, J and clone size come from that table. The sample includes about 260,000 clones, around 80% of them seen just once. The V gene lost 2 bases and the J gene lost 2 bases, with 6 bases spanning the gap. Germline loops: CDR1 ENHRY, CDR2 SYGVKD. This CDR3 has 13 residues.

This chain joins TRBV10-3 and TRBJ1-2; unclear D gene. The TCR sequence derives from a man aged 55 to 69 with acute or convalescent COVID-19. Sequencing was carried out using peripheral blood. CDR3 region: CAISELGNYGYTF. CDR3 nucleotides: TGTGCCATCAGTGAGCTGGGCAACTATGGCTACACCTTC.